This T cell receptor (beta chain) is drawn from a study of OX40 agonist ivuxolimab in advanced cancers. Overall study context: Hepatocellular carcinoma, melanoma, renal cell or head and neck cancer affected the dose-escalation patients.

Germline V gives CDR1 MNHEY, CDR2 SVGAGI. Trimming took off 0 bases at V and 4 bases at J, with 10 bases between the two ends. The CDR3 is 16 amino acids. Sequencing used immunoSEQ multiplex PCR; TCRdb keeps in-frame clones, though not all of them. Of about 72,000 clones detected, around 91% appear once; the ten largest clones hold roughly 0.94%. The V and J genes are TRBV6-5 and TRBJ1-6; no clear D. The material sequenced was CD4+ or CD8+ T cells sorted from blood, taken in a trial of the OX40 agonist ivuxolimab. The sequence was collected from an adult with an advanced solid tumor such as melanoma, head and neck, liver or kidney cancer. CDR3 amino acids: CASSYSGIGYNSPLHF. The CDR3 DNA is TGTGCCAGCAGTTACTCGGGAATAGGGTATAATTCACCCCTCCACTTT.